These 20 T cell receptor beta chains were sequenced from one sample in a study of blood T cell repertoires in COVID-19 (dated by TCRdb to between 2020 and 2021). Library generation was performed with the immunoSEQ multiplex PCR assay. Drawn from immuneACCESS, this table holds only the in-frame rearrangements with V and J called that TCRdb kept. Clones are partly lost; checked studies trace under half to an unresolved V gene and leave the rest unexplained. In this sample the table shows around 55,000 clones, around 83% of which occur a single time. In total, the top ten clones hold 5.9% of the sample. Specimen: peripheral blood. The receptors were sampled from a human donor in a cohort sampled during active or convalescent COVID-19.

The chain joins TRBV6-5 to TRBJ1-2; D is possibly TRBD1 (5 bases). Germline values: CDR1 MNHEY, CDR2 SVGAGI. Trimming stripped 2 bases from V and 5 bases from J, with 9 bases between. The CDR3 spans 13 residues. This CDR3 reads CASSYGGAYGYTF. The CDR3 DNA sequence: TGTGCCAGCAGTTACGGAGGGGCGTATGGCTACACCTTC.

This clone has just one count. This chain joins TRBV3-1 (or the pseudogene TRBV3-2) and TRBJ2-7; D is uncertain. Germline loops: CDR1 LGHDT, CDR2 YNNKEL (reference sequence). CDR3 length: 14 amino acids. Trimming took 1 base from V and 2 from J, leaving 9 bases between them. The CDR3 here is CASSQVTLAYEQYF. The CDR3 DNA sequence: TGTGCCAGCAGCCAAGTAACCCTAGCCTACGAGCAGTACTTC.

This clone has at least ten counts. The chain is built from TRBV4-2 and TRBJ1-3; TRBD1 matches at 7 bases. CDR3 length: 17 residues. After removal of 3 bases from V and 0 bases from J, the junction contained 8 bases not matched to a gene. Germline V lookup: CDR1 LGHNA, CDR2 YNFKEQ. The CDR3 region is CASSQAPGTVSGNTIYF. The DNA of the CDR3 is TGTGCCAGCAGCCAGGCACCTGGGACAGTCTCTGGAAACACCATATATTTT.

The chain joins TRBV19 to TRBJ2-6; a possible D gene is TRBD2 (5 bases). The CDR3 sequence is 16 residues long. Germline loops: CDR1 LNHDA, CDR2 SQIVND (reference sequence). V was clipped by 5 bases and J by 1 base, with 12 bases between them. The CDR3 sequence is CASSEGRVSGANVLTF. The CDR3 nucleotides read TGTGCCAGTAGTGAGGGAAGGGTATCTGGGGCCAACGTCCTGACTTTC.

CDR3: CASSSGQGAYGYTF. For the CDR3, the DNA is TGCGCCAGCAGCTCGGGACAGGGGGCCTATGGCTACACCTTC. The gene calls are TRBV5-1 and TRBJ1-2; TRBD1 aligns across 12 bases. The germline V gene encodes CDR1 SGHRS and CDR2 YFSETQ. Trimming cost V 3 bases and J 4 bases; bases outside gene matches: 1. This CDR3 region has 14 residues.

The table lists this clone with a few counts. The V gene is TRBV12-3 or TRBV12-4, the J gene TRBJ2-2; D call uncertain. The CDR3 runs 13 residues. V lost 5 bases to trimming and J lost 6 bases, with 10 bases between them. CDR3 DNA sequence: TGTGCCAGCAGTCCCAGTTGGTCCGGGGAGCTGTTTTTT. Encoded protein: CASSPSWSGELFF.

J is TRBJ1-6 and V is TRBV5-6; the match to TRBD1 covers 8 bases. With 1 base clipped from V and 6 bases from J, the junction kept 6 bases outside the gene matches. The CDR3 is 16 residues long. Germline CDR1 is SGHDT and CDR2 is YYEEEE. This chain's CDR3 is CASSLKTGGGNSPLHF. The CDR3, as DNA: TGTGCCAGCAGCTTGAAAACAGGGGGTGGTAATTCACCCCTCCACTTT.

The V gene is TRBV5-1, the J gene TRBJ2-1, with 8 bases identical to TRBD1. CDR1 and CDR2 (germline): SGHRS, YFSETQ. Trimming cost V 5 bases and J 2 bases; bases outside gene matches: 6. The CDR3 is 15 residues long. CDR3 sequence (DNA): TGCGCCAGCAGTTTGCTGGGACAGGCCTACAATGAGCAGTTCTTC. This sequence encodes CASSLLGQAYNEQFF.

The V call is TRBV25-1, the J call TRBJ2-7; D unclear. CDR1 is MGHDK and CDR2 is SYGVNS in the germline V gene. The V gene lost 1 base and the J gene lost 4 bases, with 5 bases spanning the gap. This CDR3 comprises 12 residues. The CDR3 DNA reads as TGTGCCAGCAGTGAATCCACATACGAGCAGTACTTC. Protein sequence: CASSESTYEQYF.

The chain carries TRBV19 and TRBJ2-4; TRBD2 matches 9 bases. The junction had 12 bases not matched to a gene; V was cut back by 4 bases and J by 5 bases. Looked up from germline, CDR1 is LNHDA and CDR2 is SQIVND (reference sequence). The CDR3 is 17 residues long. As DNA, the CDR3 is TGTGCCAGTAGTACGCGGGGGGGCCTTTTTATCGAAAACATTCAGTACTTC. It translates to CASSTRGGLFIENIQYF.

In DNA, the CDR3 is TGTGCCAGCAGCTTAGGTATAGCGGTAGAGCAAGAGACCCAGTACTTC. Translation: CASSLGIAVEQETQYF. This chain connects TRBV7-2 to TRBJ2-5, with a weak D call TRBD2 (6 bases). V lost 1 base and J lost 2, with 14 bases in between. CDR3 length equals 16 residues. Germline V lookup: CDR1 SGHTA, CDR2 FQGNSA.

CDR3 loop: CASSQEQRGSSYEQYF. CDR3 sequence (DNA): TGTGCCAGCAGCCAAGAACAGCGGGGGAGCTCCTACGAGCAGTACTTC. The genes are TRBV4-2 and TRBJ2-7, with 8 bases matching TRBD2. CDR3 length: 16 amino acids. V lost 0 bases to trimming and J lost 0 bases; unmatched junction nucleotides: 4. CDR1 and CDR2 from the germline V gene are LGHNA and YNFKEQ.

The chain recombines TRBV11-2 with TRBJ1-2; 8 bases are shared with TRBD1. The CDR3 has 14 amino acids. CDR1 and CDR2 (germline): SGHAT, FQNNGV. V was pared by 5 bases and J by 2 bases, with 4 bases of the junction left unmatched. CDR3 DNA sequence: TGTGCCAGCAGCACACGGACAGGGAACTATGGCTACACCTTC. Protein sequence: CASSTRTGNYGYTF.

The genes are TRBV11-2 and TRBJ2-5, with 14 nucleotides matching TRBD2. CDR1 is SGHAT and CDR2 is FQNNGV in the germline V gene. The CDR3 sequence is 16 residues long. Losses at the gene ends were 5 bases for V and 7 bases for J; bases not matched to a gene: 9. CDR3 nucleotide sequence: TGTGCCAGCAGCCTCACCGGGACTAGCGGGGGTGGGACCCAGTACTTC. Amino acid sequence: CASSLTGTSGGGTQYF. Combining the CDR3 with reference TRBV11-2 and TRBJ2-5 gives the whole variable domain EAGVAQSPRYKIIEKRQSVAFWCNPISGHATLYWYQQILGQGPKLLIQFQNNGVVDDSQLPKDRFSAERLKGVDSTLKIQPAKLEDSAVYLCASSLTGTSGGGTQYFGPGTRLLVL.

The chain couples TRBV7-9 to TRBJ1-5; 8 bases line up with TRBD1. With 4 bases clipped from V and 1 base from J, the junction kept 9 bases outside the gene matches. This CDR3 region has 17 residues. Looked up from germline, CDR1 is SEHNR and CDR2 is FQNEAQ (reference sequence). CDR3 nucleotide sequence: TGTGCCAGCAGCTCAGCTCAGGGGGCTTGGAGCAATCAGCCCCAGCATTTT. Translated: CASSSAQGAWSNQPQHF.

V usage is TRBV7-6 and J usage is TRBJ1-4, with D perhaps matching TRBD1 (5 bases). This CDR3 comprises 15 residues. V was pared by 4 bases and J by 10 bases, with 19 bases between. Germline CDR1 is SGHVS and CDR2 is FNYEAQ. The CDR3 loop is CASSSPQAARGKLFF. The DNA of the CDR3 is TGTGCCAGCAGCTCTCCACAGGCGGCTCGCGGAAAACTGTTTTTT.

V is TRBV6-6 and J is TRBJ1-1, with TRBD1 identical over 7 bases. Germline loops: CDR1 MNHNY, CDR2 SVGAGI (reference sequence). The length of the CDR3 is 14 residues. V was pared by 5 bases and J by 0 bases, with 3 bases of the junction left unmatched. The chain's CDR3 is CASSPQGMNTEAFF. CDR3 sequence (DNA): TGTGCCAGCAGTCCACAGGGGATGAACACTGAAGCTTTCTTT.

The rearrangement links TRBV4-3 to TRBJ2-5, with 8 bases lining up with TRBD1. CDR3 length equals 15 residues. The germline CDR1 and CDR2 sequences are LGHNA and YSLEER. V lost 3 bases, J lost 4 bases, and 7 bases stayed unmatched. The CDR3 reads CASSQVQGVGETQYF. Here the CDR3 DNA reads TGCGCCAGCAGCCAGGTACAGGGGGTCGGAGAGACCCAGTACTTC.

This chain uses TRBV7-8 with TRBJ1-4, with D possibly TRBD1 on 5 matching bases. Germline CDR1 and CDR2: SGHVS and FQNEAQ. The CDR3 spans 15 residues. The ends were cut back, 5 bases at V and 6 bases at J, with 16 bases in the middle. CDR3 DNA: TGTGCCAGCAGCCCCTCATCCACCAGGGATGAAAAACTGTTTTTT. Amino acids: CASSPSSTRDEKLFF.

This clone came up a few times. This chain uses TRBV27 with TRBJ2-1, with TRBD2 identical over 13 bases. Germline V gene data show CDR1 as MNHEY and CDR2 as SMNVEV (reference sequence). This CDR3 has 17 amino acids. J was trimmed by 3 bases and V by 7 bases; bases with no gene match: 9. The CDR3: CASTLGGLAGNYNEQFF. CDR3 sequence (DNA): TGTGCCAGCACCCTGGGGGGACTAGCGGGGAACTACAATGAGCAGTTCTTC.